Presented here are 30 T cell receptor beta chains from one specimen sequenced in a study of beta chain features in type 1 diabetes. As every portion of the isolated RNA was reverse transcribed, the sequencing read expressed TCRB transcripts. The protocol was immunoSEQ multiplex PCR, while the TCRdb copy is restricted to in-frame clones and leaves out a portion. In the table there are hundreds of thousands of clones, around an eighth of which are singletons. The specimen was naive CD4+ T cells from blood. The receptors shown here come from a man younger than 35 in good health.

This clone was counted a few times. The CDR3 region is CASSQEILRYGYTF. The CDR3 DNA is TGTGCCAGCAGCCAAGAGATCCTCAGGTATGGCTACACCTTC. The chain is built from TRBV4-2 and TRBJ1-2, with no clear D. Germline V gene lookup returns CDR1 LGHNA and CDR2 YNFKEQ. The V and J ends lost 0 bases and 5 bases respectively, with 10 bases between them. The CDR3 loop spans 14 amino acids.

The chain employs TRBV4-3 and TRBJ1-3, with TRBD1 matching 8 bases. The CDR3 totals 14 residues. The ends lost 5 bases at V and 4 bases at J; junction bases unmatched: 4. Germline V lookup: CDR1 LGHNA, CDR2 YSLEER. The CDR3 region has the DNA TGCGCCAGCAGCTCAGGGGGCTACGGAAACACCATATATTTT. Translated: CASSSGGYGNTIYF.

The sample holds many counts of this clone. The CDR3 region is CSGGENTEAFF. In DNA form, the CDR3 reads TGCAGCGGGGGAGAGAACACTGAAGCTTTCTTT. The chain links TRBV29-1 to TRBJ1-1; no clear D gene. The CDR3 is 11 amino acids. The germline V gene has CDR1 SQVTM and CDR2 ANQGSEA. The V gene lost 7 bases and the J gene lost 1 base, with 7 bases spanning the gap.

The rearrangement uses TRBV7-9 and TRBJ2-7, with D possibly TRBD1 on 6 matching bases. This CDR3 region has 15 residues. Per the germline V gene, CDR1 is SEHNR and CDR2 is FQNEAQ (reference sequence). Trimming removed 2 bases from V and 2 bases from J, with 13 bases in between. The CDR3 DNA sequence: TGTGCCAGCAGCTTATCGGGGACATCCGCCTACGAGCAGTACTTC. Its translation is CASSLSGTSAYEQYF.

This clone showed up just a few times. The V call is TRBV19, the J call TRBJ1-2; perhaps TRBD1 as D (5 bases). The germline CDR1 and CDR2 sequences are LNHDA and SQIVND (reference sequence). The CDR3 has 13 residues. The V gene lost 4 bases and the J gene lost 3 bases, with 9 bases spanning the gap. The CDR3 is CASSKGNYYGYTF. The CDR3 region has the DNA TGTGCCAGTAGTAAGGGGAATTACTATGGCTACACCTTC. The full variable domain, its missing parts supplied by reference TRBV19 and TRBJ1-2, is DGGITQSPKYLFRKEGQNVTLSCEQNLNHDAMYWYRQDPGQGLRLIYYSQIVNDFQKGDIAEGYSVSREKKESFPLTVTSAQKNPTAFYLCASSKGNYYGYTFGSGTRLTVV.

This clone was seen only a few times. J is TRBJ2-5 and V is TRBV2; D gene ambiguous. Per germline, CDR1 SNHLY and CDR2 FYNNEI. V lost 3 bases to trimming and J lost 3 bases, with 5 bases between them. The CDR3 length is 12 residues. For the CDR3, the DNA is TGTGCCAGCAGTGACCCTGAAGAGACCCAGTACTTC. It is translated as CASSDPEETQYF.

This clone was counted only a few times. The V and J genes are TRBV30 and TRBJ2-7; 9 nucleotides agree with TRBD1. Germline loops: CDR1 GTSNPN, CDR2 SVGIG (reference sequence). This CDR3 has 14 residues. V lost 4 bases and J lost 0; bases outside the gene matches: 4. The CDR3 nucleotides are TGTGCCTGGACCCAGGACAGGGGCTCCTACGAGCAGTACTTC. Protein sequence: CAWTQDRGSYEQYF.

The chain links TRBV27 to TRBJ1-1; D unclear. The germline V and J ends were trimmed by 5 bases and 2 bases, with 15 bases remaining between them. The CDR3 runs 15 residues. The V gene's germline CDR1 is MNHEY and CDR2 SMNVEV (reference sequence). The CDR3 region is CASSLSAGFNTEAFF. CDR3 coding DNA: TGTGCCAGCAGTCTCTCGGCGGGGTTTAACACTGAAGCTTTCTTT.

In regard to this clone: The sample carries other DNA sequences with the same CDR3. V is TRBV5-1 and J is TRBJ2-5; TRBD1 aligns across 7 bases. This CDR3 comprises 14 residues. V shed 0 bases, J shed 1 base, and the junction held 0 bases outside the gene matches. Per germline, CDR1 SGHRS and CDR2 YFSETQ. CDR3 nucleotides: TGCGCCAGCAGCTTGGGGACAGGCCAAGAGACCCAGTACTTC. It encodes CASSLGTGQETQYF.

The CDR3 sequence: CASSSGTGISGYTF. Here the CDR3 DNA reads TGTGCCAGCAGCTCTGGGACAGGGATTTCTGGCTACACCTTC. The gene calls are TRBV6-6 and TRBJ1-2; 9 bases map to TRBD1. CDR1 MNHNY and CDR2 SVGAGI come from the germline V gene (reference sequence). J lost 7 bases, V lost 6 bases, and 9 bases had no gene match. This CDR3 comprises 14 residues.

The chain carries TRBV5-5 and TRBJ2-7, with D possibly matching TRBD1 (5 bases). V gave up 4 bases and J gave up 5 bases, with 16 bases separating them. This CDR3 is built from 14 residues. Germline V gives CDR1 SGHKS, CDR2 YYEKEE (reference sequence). Written as DNA, the CDR3 is TGTGCCAGCAGCCTCTGGACACCGGACGACGAGCAGTACTTC. Amino acid sequence: CASSLWTPDDEQYF. The variable domain in full, completed from reference TRBV5-5 and TRBJ2-7, reads DAGVTQSPTHLIKTRGQQVTLRCSPISGHKSVSWYQQVLGQGPQFIFQYYEKEERGRGNFPDRFSARQFPNYSSELNVNALLLGDSALYLCASSLWTPDDEQYFGPGTRLTVT.

The rearrangement joins TRBV19 to TRBJ2-2; 8 bases line up with TRBD2. This CDR3 has 16 residues. J was trimmed by 2 bases and V by 3 bases; bases with no gene match: 5. Looked up from germline, CDR1 is LNHDA and CDR2 is SQIVND (reference sequence). The DNA for the CDR3 is TGTGCCAGTAGTATGGTTGCGGGAGGCAACACCGGGGAGCTGTTTTTT. Its translation: CASSMVAGGNTGELFF. The whole variable domain, remainder taken from reference TRBV19 and TRBJ2-2, is DGGITQSPKYLFRKEGQNVTLSCEQNLNHDAMYWYRQDPGQGLRLIYYSQIVNDFQKGDIAEGYSVSREKKESFPLTVTSAQKNPTAFYLCASSMVAGGNTGELFFGEGSRLTVL.

About this clone: The sample holds other DNA sequences that translate to the same CDR3. The CDR3 sequence is CASSFRGTGELFF. CDR3 sequence (DNA): TGTGCCAGCAGCTTTCGGGGCACCGGGGAGCTGTTTTTT. V and J are TRBV11-2 and TRBJ2-2; D may be TRBD2 (5 bases). V was shortened by 3 bases and J by 4 bases, with 6 bases between the two germline ends. Germline V CDR1 and CDR2: SGHAT, FQNNGV. The CDR3 spans 13 residues.

The chain uses TRBV5-8 and TRBJ2-3; tentatively, D is TRBD1 (5 bases). This CDR3 is built from 16 residues. Looked up from germline, CDR1 is SGHTS and CDR2 is YDEGEE. V was cut by 4 bases and J by 2 bases, with 17 bases left in between. The CDR3 region is CASSITLGALTDTQYF. CDR3 DNA sequence: TGTGCCAGCAGCATCACATTAGGGGCCCTCACAGATACGCAGTATTTT. Together with reference TRBV5-8 and TRBJ2-3, the CDR3 gives the full variable domain: EAGVTQSPTHLIKTRGQQATLRCSPISGHTSVYWYQQALGLGLQFLLWYDEGEERNRGNFPPRFSGRQFPNYSSELNVNALELEDSALYLCASSITLGALTDTQYFGPGTRLTVL.

The sample holds a few counts of this clone. This chain joins TRBV19 and TRBJ1-5, with a weak D call TRBD1 (6 bases). V lost 3 bases and J lost 7, with 10 bases in between. The CDR3 runs to 13 residues. CDR1 is LNHDA and CDR2 is SQIVND in the germline V gene (reference sequence). CDR3 sequence (DNA): TGTGCCAGTAGTATCGGGGGGGGCCAGCCCCAGCATTTT. This translates into CASSIGGGQPQHF.

The V and J genes are TRBV18 and TRBJ2-5; 8 bases match TRBD2. The germline gives CDR1 KGHSH, CDR2 LQKENI. V was clipped by 4 bases and J by 7 bases; unmatched bases: 17. This CDR3 has 17 residues. The chain's CDR3 is CASSLTPSTSGPGTQYF. The CDR3 DNA is TGTGCCAGCTCACTGACTCCTTCAACTAGCGGCCCTGGGACCCAGTACTTC.

This clone was seen a handful of times. V is TRBV5-6 and J is TRBJ2-1; the match to TRBD2 covers 8 bases. V shed 0 bases and J 6 bases; nucleotides not matched to a gene: 8. The germline gives CDR1 SGHDT, CDR2 YYEEEE. This CDR3 is 16 amino acids long. In DNA, the CDR3 is TGTGCCAGCAGCTTGGCAACAAGCGGGAGAGGCAATGAGCAGTTCTTC. This translates into CASSLATSGRGNEQFF.

V gene TRBV18 combines with J gene TRBJ2-3, with 7 bases lining up with TRBD2. Germline V lookup: CDR1 KGHSH, CDR2 LQKENI. With 3 bases clipped from V and 6 bases from J, the junction kept 9 bases outside the gene matches. CDR3 length: 15 residues. The CDR3 DNA sequence: TGTGCCAGCTCACCTGCCCAGGGAGGGTCGGATACGCAGTATTTT. Its protein is CASSPAQGGSDTQYF.

The genes are TRBV7-9 and TRBJ1-1; possibly TRBD1 for D (5 bases). Trimming cost V 5 bases and J 5 bases, with 6 bases left between them. Germline V gene lookup returns CDR1 SEHNR and CDR2 FQNEAQ (reference sequence). The length of the CDR3 is 11 residues. In nucleotides, the CDR3 is TGTGCCAGCAGCCGGGGGACTGAAGCTTTCTTT. Translation: CASSRGTEAFF.

CDR3 nucleotide sequence: TGCGCCAGCAGCGGAGGGACGGGAGCGGGGGGAGATACGCAGTATTTT. Protein: CASSGGTGAGGDTQYF. V gene TRBV5-1 combines with J gene TRBJ2-3; 9 bases line up with TRBD2. Germline-derived CDR1 and CDR2 are SGHRS and YFSETQ. The junction had 11 bases not matched to a gene; V was cut back by 4 bases and J by 5 bases. This CDR3 has 16 amino acids.

The J gene is TRBJ2-5, the V gene TRBV6-6; TRBD1 aligns across 9 bases. Germline lookup yields CDR1 MNHNY and CDR2 SVGAGI (reference sequence). The CDR3 length is 14 residues. The V gene end was trimmed by 5 bases and the J gene end by 2 bases; junction bases not matched to a gene: 3. In DNA, the CDR3 is TGTGCCAGCAGTCACAGGGGGCATCAAGAGACCCAGTACTTC. Translating gives CASSHRGHQETQYF.

The V and J genes are TRBV5-4 and TRBJ2-3, with 10 nucleotides matching TRBD2. In germline, CDR1 is SGHNT, CDR2 YYREEE (reference sequence). V lost 0 bases and J lost 2; bases outside the gene matches: 3. The CDR3 consists of 16 residues. The CDR3 spells CASSLALAGTTDTQYF. CDR3 DNA sequence: TGTGCCAGCAGCTTGGCACTAGCGGGGACCACAGATACGCAGTATTTT.

This clone was detected only a few times. V gene TRBV7-3 combines with J gene TRBJ1-1, with 8 positions matching TRBD1. V shed 4 bases, J shed 3 bases, and the junction held 4 bases outside the gene matches. The CDR3 is made up of 14 amino acids. Germline lookup yields CDR1 SGHTA and CDR2 FQGTGA. CDR3 sequence reads: CASSSQGEYTEAFF. The CDR3 nucleotides read TGTGCCAGCAGCTCACAGGGGGAGTACACTGAAGCTTTCTTT.

This clone was detected a few times. V is TRBV7-2 and J is TRBJ2-3; TRBD1 matches at 7 bases. The ends lost 2 bases at V and 3 bases at J; junction bases unmatched: 8. The germline gives CDR1 SGHTA, CDR2 FQGNSA. The CDR3 spans 16 residues. The CDR3, as DNA: TGTGCCAGCAGCTTAATTACGGGGACAGTTACAGATACGCAGTATTTT. Its protein is CASSLITGTVTDTQYF.

The gene calls are TRBV10-3 and TRBJ2-2, with D possibly matching TRBD2 (6 bases). V was shortened by 6 bases and J by 7 bases, with 12 bases between the two germline ends. The CDR3 has 13 residues. Germline V gives CDR1 ENHRY, CDR2 SYGVKD. CDR3: CAISGRNDGELFF. Here the CDR3 DNA reads TGTGCCATCAGCGGGAGAAATGACGGGGAGCTGTTTTTT.

The chain joins TRBV28 to TRBJ2-1, with D maybe TRBD2 (5 bases). CDR1 and CDR2 (germline): MDHEN, SYDVKM. CDR3 size: 13 residues. V gave up 6 bases and J gave up 4 bases, with 10 bases separating them. Written as DNA, the CDR3 is TGTGCCAGCAGCGCGGACTGGTACAATGAGCAGTTCTTC. Its protein is CASSADWYNEQFF.

The chain uses TRBV18 and TRBJ1-1; 7 bases line up with TRBD1. The CDR3 totals 11 residues. CDR1 and CDR2 from the germline V gene are KGHSH and LQKENI. Losses at the gene ends were 6 bases for V and 11 bases for J; bases not matched to a gene: 6. The CDR3 nucleotides read TGTGCCAGCTCGTCCGGGACAGAGGCTTTCTTT. Amino acids: CASSSGTEAFF.

This clone was observed a few times. The V gene is TRBV29-1, the J gene TRBJ2-1; D remains unclear. The CDR3 spans 12 residues. Germline CDR1 SQVTM, CDR2 ANQGSEA. Trimming took 2 bases from V and 10 from J, leaving 12 bases between them. CDR3 nucleotide sequence: TGCAGCGTTGAATTGCCCCCCGGGGAGCAGTTCTTC. It translates to CSVELPPGEQFF.

This clone has only a few counts. The V gene is TRBV28, the J gene TRBJ2-5, with TRBD2 matching over 9 bases. CDR3 length: 15 residues. The V and J ends lost 3 bases and 2 bases, in that order; junction bases with no gene match: 4. The germline V gene has CDR1 MDHEN and CDR2 SYDVKM. CDR3 in DNA: TGTGCCAGCAGTTTTCGCGGGAGGGTACAAGAGACCCAGTACTTC. Translated: CASSFRGRVQETQYF.

The sample holds a few counts of this clone. This chain uses TRBV29-1 with TRBJ2-2, with 7 positions matching TRBD2. V dropped 3 bases and J dropped 8; count of bases not matched to a gene: 6. The germline V gene has CDR1 SQVTM and CDR2 ANQGSEA. This CDR3 comprises 13 residues. CDR3 in DNA: TGCAGCGTTGAGGGGAGGGGCAAGGGGGAGCTGTTTTTT. This gives the protein CSVEGRGKGELFF.